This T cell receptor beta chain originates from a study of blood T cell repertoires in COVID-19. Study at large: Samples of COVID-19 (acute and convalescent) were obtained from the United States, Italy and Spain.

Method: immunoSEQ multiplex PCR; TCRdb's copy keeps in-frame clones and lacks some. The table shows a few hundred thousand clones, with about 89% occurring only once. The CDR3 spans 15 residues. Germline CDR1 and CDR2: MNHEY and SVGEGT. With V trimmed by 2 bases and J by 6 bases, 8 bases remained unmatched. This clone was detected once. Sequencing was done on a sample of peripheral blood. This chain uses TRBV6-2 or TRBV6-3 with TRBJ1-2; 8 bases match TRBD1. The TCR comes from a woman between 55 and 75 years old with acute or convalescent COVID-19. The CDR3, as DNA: TGTGCCAGCAGTTACGTCGCAGGGGGCGCGCATGGCTACACCTTC. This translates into CASSYVAGGAHGYTF.